The 22 T cell receptor beta chains below come from one sample, sequenced in a study of CD8+CD57+ T cells in acquired aplastic anemia (dated by TCRdb to 2017 to 2018). Flow cytometry had shown CD8+CD57+ cell expansion in the patients selected for sequencing. The sequencer listed for this sample is Illumina HiSeq 2000. Genomic DNA served as template for TCR beta VDJ combination and CDR3 sequence profiling. TCRdb reworked the public reads: Q25 trimming with fastp, MiXCR clone assembly, productive beta chains retained. Entries are consolidated by CDR3 protein sequence, retaining the most common genes and DNA. The sample table holds over 150,000 distinct CDR3 sequences, of which approximately 52% were seen once. The ten biggest clones cover approximately 12% of the sample. The sample consisted of sorted CD4+, CD8+, or CD8+CD57+ T cells (not recorded which) from PBMCs. The source is a human donor with aplastic anemia.

The chain uses TRBV27 and TRBJ1-2; a possible D gene is TRBD1 (6 bases). CDR1 and CDR2 from the germline V gene are MNHEY and SMNVEV (reference sequence). V shed 6 bases and J shed 8 bases, with 13 bases lying between them. The CDR3 loop spans 12 amino acids. The CDR3 DNA reads as TGTGCCAGCAGACAGGGTTATCAGGGCTACACCTTC. Amino acids: CASRQGYQGYTF.

This clonotype was detected ten times or more. This rearrangement joins TRBV20-1 to TRBJ1-1, with D perhaps TRBD1 (5 bases). Per the germline V gene, CDR1 is DFQATT and CDR2 is SNEGSKA (reference sequence). Trimming cost V 0 bases and J 4 bases, with 18 bases left between them. The CDR3 contains 16 residues. Here the CDR3 reads CSARDEAGVGSTEAFF. CDR3 DNA: TGCAGTGCTAGAGATGAGGCGGGGGTTGGGTCCACTGAAGCTTTCTTT.

Concerning this clonotype: This may stem from a read error, because a much larger clone lies one nucleotide away. This chain joins TRBV6-5 and TRBJ2-7; D not resolved. CDR3 length: 14 amino acids. Germline CDR1 reads MNHEY; CDR2 reads SVGAGI. The CDR3 bases are TGTGCCAGCAGTAACTCAGTGGGGAACTACGAGCAGTACTTC. Protein sequence: CASSNSVGNYEQYF.

This clonotype was recorded a few times. This may be a read error, as it is one base from a much larger clone. The chain joins TRBV20-1 to TRBJ2-2; a possible D gene is TRBD1 (6 bases). Germline CDR1 DFQATT, CDR2 SNEGSKA (reference sequence). There are 12 residues in the CDR3. This chain's CDR3 is CSALRDTGELSF. The CDR3 DNA is TGCAGTGCCTTAAGGGACACCGGGGAGCTGTCTTTT.

J is TRBJ2-5 and V is TRBV10-3; 9 bases agree with TRBD2. This CDR3 comprises 12 residues. The germline gives CDR1 ENHRY, CDR2 SYGVKD. V shed 10 bases, J shed 5 bases, and the junction held 5 bases outside the gene matches. The CDR3 is CASGLAGETQYF. The CDR3 nucleotides read TGTGCCAGCGGCCTAGCGGGGGAGACCCAGTACTTC.

A note on this clonotype: Mismatch with germline at one junction end may stem from a read error. V usage is TRBV25-1 and J usage is TRBJ1-2; 9 nucleotides match TRBD1. Germline-derived CDR1 and CDR2 are MGHDK and SYGVNS. The CDR3 covers 15 residues. The CDR3 is CASSEPGDRDYGYTF. For the CDR3, the DNA is TGTGCCAGCAGTGAACCCGGGGACAGGGACTATGGTTACACCTTC.

Details on this clonotype: A junction end diverges from the germline sequence, so it may reflect a read error. J is TRBJ1-2 and V is TRBV29-1; TRBD1 matches at 7 bases. Germline loops: CDR1 SQVTM, CDR2 ANQGSEA. The CDR3 sequence is 14 residues long. CDR3: CSVDETGIPDGYAF. CDR3 DNA sequence: TGCAGCGTCGATGAGACAGGGATACCCGATGGCTACGCCTTC.

The gene calls are TRBV15 and TRBJ2-2; perhaps TRBD2 as D (5 bases). Between the trimmed V and J ends, which lost 3 bases and 3 bases, there was a span of 11 bases. CDR1 is LNHNV, CDR2 YYDKDF, per germline (reference sequence). The CDR3 runs to 15 residues. CDR3 sequence: CATSRGDDHTGELFF. CDR3 bases: TGTGCCACCAGCAGGGGAGATGATCACACCGGGGAGCTGTTTTTT.

The V and J genes are TRBV24-1 and TRBJ2-3; 7 bases match TRBD1. With 2 bases clipped from V and 4 bases from J, the junction kept 8 bases outside the gene matches. Germline values: CDR1 KGHDR, CDR2 SFDVKD. The length of the CDR3 is 16 residues. DNA for the CDR3: TGTGCCACCAGTGATTCGGGACAGAACAACCCAGATACGCAGTATTTT. This translates into CATSDSGQNNPDTQYF.

The chain joins TRBV12-3 or TRBV12-4 to TRBJ2-7; 7 bases match TRBD1. V trimming: 9 bases; J trimming: 2 bases; junction bases outside the gene matches: 10. This CDR3 contains 14 residues. CDR3 residues: CASARRDRAYEQYF. In DNA, the CDR3 is TGTGCCAGTGCTAGACGGGACAGAGCCTACGAGCAGTACTTC.

This clonotype was observed a few times. The chain links TRBV29-1 to TRBJ1-1; weak D call: TRBD1 (6 bases). This CDR3 comprises 12 residues. Trimming took 7 bases from V and 1 from J, leaving 10 bases between them. From germline, CDR1 is SQVTM and CDR2 ANQGSEA. The CDR3 spells CSAGTSNTEAFF. DNA for the CDR3: TGCAGCGCCGGGACATCGAACACTGAAGCTTTCTTT.

The rearrangement joins TRBV7-9 to TRBJ1-1; 7 nucleotides match TRBD1. After removal of 7 bases from V and 3 bases from J, the junction contained 5 bases not matched to a gene. The length of the CDR3 is 13 residues. From germline, CDR1 is SEHNR and CDR2 FQNEAQ (reference sequence). Here the CDR3 DNA reads TGTGCCAGCAACGGGGGACAGCACACTGAAGCTTTCTTT. Its translation: CASNGGQHTEAFF.

About this clonotype: The junction differs from germline at one of its ends, possibly a read error. The V and J genes are TRBV2 and TRBJ1-1, with a tentative D call TRBD1 (6 bases). Germline values: CDR1 SNHLY, CDR2 FYNNEI. The CDR3 extends over 13 amino acids. This CDR3 is CATLRTADTEAFF. CDR3 coding DNA: TGTGCCACCCTGCGGACAGCGGACACTGAGGCTTTCTTT.

The chain uses TRBV5-1 and TRBJ2-5; weak D call: TRBD2 (6 bases). The CDR3 length is 14 residues. In germline, CDR1 is SGHRS, CDR2 YFSETQ. Deletions cut 7 bases from V and 2 bases from J, with 15 bases between. The CDR3 protein is CASGGRGVQETQYF. The CDR3 bases are TGCGCCAGCGGGGGGAGAGGGGTACAAGAGACCCAGTACTTC.

This chain joins TRBV19 and TRBJ2-7; D may be TRBD1 (6 bases). Trimming removed 4 bases from V and 5 bases from J, with 24 bases in between. CDR1 LNHDA and CDR2 SQIVND come from the germline V gene (reference sequence). The CDR3 spans 17 residues. The CDR3 region is CASSRDKSSGGEDEQYF. The DNA of the CDR3 is TGTGCCAGTAGTAGGGACAAAAGCTCTGGGGGCGAAGACGAGCAGTACTTC.

Many counts were recorded for this clonotype. V gene TRBV9 combines with J gene TRBJ1-1; possibly TRBD1 for D (6 bases). The CDR3 has 14 residues. CDR1 and CDR2 (germline): SGDLS, YYNGEE. Trimming stripped 3 bases from V and 11 bases from J, with 20 bases between. CDR3 nucleotide sequence: TGTGCCAGCAGCGGCGGGACATCCCCATCAGGGGCTTTCTTT. Residues: CASSGGTSPSGAFF.

This clonotype occurred many times. The V and J genes are TRBV6-5 and TRBJ2-5, with 8 bases matching TRBD2. The CDR3 runs 13 residues. V lost 5 bases to trimming and J lost 5 bases; unmatched junction nucleotides: 4. The germline V gene encodes CDR1 MNHEY and CDR2 SVGAGI. CDR3 nucleotide sequence: TGTGCCAGCAGTGGGACTAGTATGGAGACCCAGTACTTC. Residues: CASSGTSMETQYF.

The chain employs TRBV7-2 and TRBJ2-7, with TRBD2 matching 10 bases. CDR1 is SGHTA and CDR2 is FQGNSA in the germline V gene. V gave up 5 bases and J gave up 3 bases; unmatched junction bases: 7. The CDR3 runs to 15 residues. CDR3: CASSKIAGGIYEQYF. For the CDR3, the DNA is TGTGCCAGCAGCAAGATAGCGGGAGGTATCTACGAGCAGTACTTC.

In this sample, this clonotype turned up many times. The rearrangement joins TRBV24-1 to TRBJ2-3; D call uncertain. The germline V gene has CDR1 KGHDR and CDR2 SFDVKD. Trimming cost V 5 bases and J 5 bases, with 13 bases left between them. The CDR3 is 14 residues long. CDR3 nucleotides: TGTGCCACCAGTGGACGCGGAAATAGAGATACGCAGTATTTT. Its translation: CATSGRGNRDTQYF.

V gene TRBV24-1 combines with J gene TRBJ1-1, with a tentative D call TRBD1 (5 bases). This CDR3 region has 12 residues. CDR1 is KGHDR, CDR2 SFDVKD, per germline. V lost 5 bases and J lost 7, with 10 bases in between. CDR3 nucleotides: TGTGCCACCAGTGGGGACGGCGATGAAGCTTTCTTT. The encoded protein is CATSGDGDEAFF.

This clonotype was seen repeatedly, ten times or more. V is TRBV19 and J is TRBJ2-2; D might be TRBD2 (6 bases). Germline CDR1 reads LNHDA; CDR2 reads SQIVND (reference sequence). The CDR3 consists of 17 residues. Between the trimmed V and J ends, which lost 6 bases and 1 base, there was a span of 18 bases. DNA of the CDR3: TGTGCCAGTAGGGGGAGGATTTTACAGAGGAACACCGGGGAGCTGTTTTTT. Residues: CASRGRILQRNTGELFF.

The J gene is TRBJ2-2, the V gene TRBV5-4; TRBD1 matches 7 bases. Germline values: CDR1 SGHNT, CDR2 YYREEE (reference sequence). V gave up 1 base and J gave up 3 bases; unmatched junction bases: 6. This CDR3 spans 16 amino acids. The chain's CDR3 is CASSLFDRVDTGELFF. The DNA for the CDR3 is TGTGCCAGCAGCTTGTTTGACAGGGTTGACACCGGGGAGCTGTTTTTT.